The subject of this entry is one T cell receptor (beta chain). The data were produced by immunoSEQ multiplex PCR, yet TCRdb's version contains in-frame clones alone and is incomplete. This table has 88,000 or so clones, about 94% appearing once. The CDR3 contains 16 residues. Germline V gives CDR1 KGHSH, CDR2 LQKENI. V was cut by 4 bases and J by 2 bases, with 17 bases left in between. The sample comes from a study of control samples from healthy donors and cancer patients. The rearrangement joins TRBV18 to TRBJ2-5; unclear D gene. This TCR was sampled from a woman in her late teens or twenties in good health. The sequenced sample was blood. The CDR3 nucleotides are TGTGCCAGCTCACGGTTGGCTCGGGTAATTCAAGAGACCCAGTACTTC. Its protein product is CASSRLARVIQETQYF.